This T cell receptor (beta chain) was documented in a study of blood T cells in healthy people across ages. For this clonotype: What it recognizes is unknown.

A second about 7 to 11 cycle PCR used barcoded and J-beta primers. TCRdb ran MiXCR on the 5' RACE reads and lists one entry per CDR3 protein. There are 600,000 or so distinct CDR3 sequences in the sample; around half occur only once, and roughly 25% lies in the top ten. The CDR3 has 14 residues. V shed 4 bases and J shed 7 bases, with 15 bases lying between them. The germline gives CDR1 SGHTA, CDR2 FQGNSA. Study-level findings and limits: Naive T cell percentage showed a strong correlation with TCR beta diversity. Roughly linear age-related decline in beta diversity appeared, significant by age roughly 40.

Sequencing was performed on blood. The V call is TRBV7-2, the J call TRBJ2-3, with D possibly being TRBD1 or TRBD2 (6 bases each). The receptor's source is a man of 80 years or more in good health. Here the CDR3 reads CASSSGALANTQYF. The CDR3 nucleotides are TGTGCCAGCAGCTCGGGGGCACTAGCAAATACGCAGTATTTT.